This TCR beta chain was recovered during a study of CD8+ T cells in alopecia areata. General study points: Scalp samples also yield sequences from resident alphabeta T cells of normal skin.

Of note for this clone: Antigen specificity is unknown.

The germline gives CDR1 GTSNPN, CDR2 SVGIG (reference sequence). The CDR3 totals 13 residues. Trimming removed 7 bases from V and 3 bases from J, with 14 bases in between. Following RNA extraction, reverse transcription yielded cDNA that acted as the sequencing template. Assay: immunoSEQ multiplex PCR; the TCRdb copy retains only in-frame clones and omits some. The profile shows 30,000 to 35,000 clones, 55% of them singletons. Material for sequencing was NKG2D-high CD8+ T cells sorted from blood. The chain has TRBV30 and TRBJ2-3; possibly TRBD2 for D (6 bases). The clonotype comes from a human donor with alopecia areata. The CDR3 nucleotides are TGTGCCTCTGGGACTTCAAAGACAGATACGCAGTATTTT. Translation: CASGTSKTDTQYF.